Listed here are 14 T cell receptor beta chains from one sample, sequenced in a study of control samples from healthy donors and cancer patients. The data were produced by immunoSEQ multiplex PCR, yet TCRdb's version contains in-frame clones alone and is incomplete. The table includes approximately 150,000 clones, approximately 94% detected once. Sequenced sample: PBMCs. The source of these receptors is a man in his fifties or sixties with colorectal cancer.

This rearrangement joins TRBV12-3 or TRBV12-4 to TRBJ1-2; D is ambiguous. The CDR3 has 13 residues. With 1 base removed from V and 5 bases from J, the gap between germline ends came to 8 bases. The CDR3 loop is CASSLETAYGYTF. The CDR3 nucleotides read TGTGCCAGCAGTTTAGAGACGGCATATGGCTACACCTTC.

J is TRBJ1-2 and V is TRBV2; D is perhaps TRBD1 (5 bases). CDR1 SNHLY and CDR2 FYNNEI come from the germline V gene. This CDR3 is built from 12 residues. Trimming cost V 4 bases and J 8 bases, with 11 bases left between them. DNA for the CDR3: TGTGCCAGCAGTGTAGGGGCTGGCGGCTACACCTTC. This encodes CASSVGAGGYTF. Full variable domain (missing parts from reference TRBV2 and TRBJ1-2): EPEVTQTPSHQVTQMGQEVILRCVPISNHLYFYWYRQILGQKVEFLVSFYNNEISEKSEIFDDQFSVERPDGSNFTLKIRSTKLEDSAMYFCASSVGAGGYTFGSGTRLTVV.

The chain joins TRBV27 to TRBJ2-3; 10 nucleotides line up with TRBD1. The CDR3 contains 17 residues. The germline gives CDR1 MNHEY, CDR2 SMNVEV (reference sequence). V lost 5 bases, J lost 0 bases, and 8 bases stayed unmatched. CDR3 DNA sequence: TGTGCCAGCAGTGGGGCACCGGGACAGGGGAGCACAGATACGCAGTATTTT. It specifies CASSGAPGQGSTDTQYF.

This rearrangement joins TRBV7-8 to TRBJ1-6; 7 bases map to TRBD1. V lost 1 base, J lost 7 bases, and 4 bases stayed unmatched. The CDR3 has 15 residues. Germline loops: CDR1 SGHVS, CDR2 FQNEAQ. CDR3 bases: TGTGCCAGCAGCTTAGGAGGGACAGCCAATTCACCCCTCCACTTT. This gives the protein CASSLGGTANSPLHF. The full variable domain, with the rest looked up from reference TRBV7-8 and TRBJ1-6, is GAGVSQSPRYKVAKRGQDVALRCDPISGHVSLFWYQQALGQGPEFLTYFQNEAQLDKSGLPSDRFFAERPEGSVSTLKIQRTQQEDSAVYLCASSLGGTANSPLHFGNGTRLTVT.

This clone was seen just once. This sequence joins TRBV7-2 and TRBJ2-2, with D perhaps matching TRBD1 or TRBD2 (6 bases each). Germline CDR1 and CDR2: SGHTA and FQGNSA. The CDR3 length is 16 residues. Trimming removed 3 bases from V and 4 bases from J, with 15 bases in between. CDR3 DNA: TGTGCCAGCAGCTTCCTCAGGGGACTGGGCACCGGGGAGCTGTTTTTT. Translating it yields CASSFLRGLGTGELFF.

There are a few counts of this clone. The J gene is TRBJ1-2, the V gene TRBV12-3 or TRBV12-4, with 8 nucleotides matching TRBD1. The CDR3 extends over 13 amino acids. V lost 5 bases, J lost 6 bases, and 5 bases stayed unmatched. DNA of the CDR3: TGTGCCAGCAGTGGACAGGGTCAGGATGGCTACACCTTC. Translating it yields CASSGQGQDGYTF.

In this sample, this clone turned up once. V is TRBV5-1 and J is TRBJ2-7; no definite D call. The V end was cut by 0 bases, the J end by 4 bases, with 2 bases between. Germline-derived CDR1 and CDR2 are SGHRS and YFSETQ. The CDR3 extends over 11 amino acids. In DNA form, the CDR3 reads TGCGCCAGCAGCTTGGAGTACGAGCAGTACTTC. Amino acids: CASSLEYEQYF.

V is TRBV18 and J is TRBJ1-2; 7 bases are a match to TRBD1. The CDR3 extends over 14 amino acids. Looked up from germline, CDR1 is KGHSH and CDR2 is LQKENI. J lost 7 bases, V lost 5 bases, and 10 bases had no gene match. The CDR3 DNA follows: TGTGCCAGCTCATCTTCCGGGACAGCCTGTGGCTACACCTTC. It yields the protein CASSSSGTACGYTF.

This clone has only one observation. The rearrangement uses TRBV6-5 and TRBJ1-4; 8 nucleotides match TRBD1. Germline V gene lookup returns CDR1 MNHEY and CDR2 SVGAGI. V lost 6 bases and J lost 7; bases outside the gene matches: 7. CDR3 length equals 14 residues. This CDR3 reads CASRQSGGTEKLFF. DNA of the CDR3: TGTGCCAGCAGGCAATCAGGGGGCACTGAAAAACTGTTTTTT.

The J gene is TRBJ2-3, the V gene TRBV23-1, with D unresolved. TRBV23-1 is an ORF; its function is uncertain. CDR3 length equals 11 residues. V dropped 7 bases and J dropped 4 bases, with 6 bases sitting between them. The CDR3 region is CASKPPDTQYF. The CDR3 DNA reads TGCGCCAGCAAGCCCCCAGATACGCAGTATTTT.

This clone was seen only once. The rearrangement uses TRBV6-5 and TRBJ2-6; D unclear. The V and J ends lost 0 bases and 2 bases respectively, with 8 bases between them. Germline lookup yields CDR1 MNHEY and CDR2 SVGAGI. The CDR3 sequence is 16 residues long. CDR3 in amino acids: CASSYSLGPGANVLTF. CDR3 sequence (DNA): TGTGCCAGCAGTTACTCGTTGGGTCCTGGGGCCAACGTCCTGACTTTC.

The chain links TRBV14 to TRBJ2-3, with 7 bases fitting TRBD2. This CDR3 is built from 16 residues. CDR1 is SGHDN and CDR2 is FVKESK in the germline V gene. J gave up 0 bases and V 0 bases, and 3 bases lay outside the gene matches. The CDR3 protein is CASSQDRGGSTDTQYF. Written as DNA, the CDR3 is TGTGCCAGCAGCCAAGACCGGGGAGGGAGCACAGATACGCAGTATTTT.

This chain connects TRBV4-1 to TRBJ2-3; 11 bases line up with TRBD2. The CDR3 spans 15 residues. Germline V gives CDR1 MGHRA, CDR2 YSYEKL. The V gene end was trimmed by 4 bases and the J gene end by 3 bases; junction bases not matched to a gene: 3. The CDR3 sequence: CASSLLAGGTDTQYF. The CDR3 DNA sequence: TGCGCCAGCAGCCTTCTAGCGGGGGGTACAGATACGCAGTATTTT.

CDR3 residues: CASSLDRGPYNEQFF. DNA of the CDR3: TGTGCCAGCAGCCTGGACAGGGGGCCCTACAATGAGCAGTTCTTC. V gene TRBV11-3 combines with J gene TRBJ2-1; 11 bases align to TRBD1. There are 15 residues in the CDR3. V lost 5 bases, J lost 2 bases, and 2 bases stayed unmatched. Per the germline V gene, CDR1 is SGHNT and CDR2 is YENEEA. Full variable domain (missing parts from reference TRBV11-3 and TRBJ2-1): EAGVVQSPRYKIIEKKQPVAFWCNPISGHNTLYWYLQNLGQGPELLIRYENEEAVDDSQLPKDRFSAERLKGVDSTLKIQPAELGDSAVYLCASSLDRGPYNEQFFGPGTRLTVL.